This TCR beta chain is drawn from a study of cytomegalovirus exposure and HLA in healthy donors. The overall study: As released early, the data held some 85 million unique TCRs from HLA-typed donors. Study-level findings and limits: Available immune exposure information was restricted to CMV serostatus only. The CMV antigen specificity of a few CMV-associated chains was confirmed through in vitro analysis. Earlier results showed most TCR beta V segments being productive about 87% or about 30% of the time.

Germline V gene data show CDR1 as MRHNA and CDR2 as SNTAGT. The length of the CDR3 is 12 residues. With respect to this clone: Its target is not known. Germline is not matched at one junction end, which may reflect a read error.

The PCR was carried out with 60 Vbeta primers and 13 Jbeta primers. Sequencing used immunoSEQ multiplex PCR; TCRdb keeps in-frame clones, though not all of them. The sample holds 100,000 to 150,000 clones; 75% to 85% are singletons and the top ten take 1%. The origin of this receptor is a man aged 35 to 55 in good health and CMV-seronegative. The source material was PBMCs. The rearrangement uses TRBV6-4 and TRBJ1-1; no definite D call. In nucleotides, the CDR3 is TGTGCCAGCAGTGACGGCGGCACTGAAGTTTTCTTT. The encoded protein is CASSDGGTEVFF.